Each of the 5 T cell receptor beta chains below was sequenced from the same sample in a study of OX40 agonist ivuxolimab in advanced cancers. Using immunoSEQ multiplex PCR, the repertoire was profiled, and TCRdb retains in-frame clones only, with some absent. The table shows 130,000 or so clones, with over 85% occurring only once. Sequences were derived from CD4+ or CD8+ T cells sorted from blood, sampled in a trial of the OX40 agonist ivuxolimab. Receptors were obtained from an adult with an advanced solid tumor such as melanoma, head and neck, liver or kidney cancer.

The V and J genes are TRBV25-1 and TRBJ2-1; the D gene is possibly TRBD2 (7 bases). The CDR3 has 14 amino acids. Trimming took off 4 bases at V and 7 bases at J, with 14 bases between the two ends. The germline V gene encodes CDR1 MGHDK and CDR2 SYGVNS. CDR3 nucleotides: TGTGCCAGCAGTGGCTTTGGGGGGGCGAATGAGCAGTTCTTC. Translated: CASSGFGGANEQFF.

The chain has TRBV6-4 and TRBJ2-1, with D perhaps TRBD1 or TRBD2 (6 bases each). V was pared by 3 bases and J by 13 bases, with 16 bases between. The CDR3 sequence is 13 residues long. Germline CDR1 and CDR2: MRHNA and SNTAGT. The CDR3 DNA sequence: TGTGCCAGCAGTGAAGAGGAGGGGGTCCGACAGTTCTTC. Encoded protein: CASSEEEGVRQFF.

This chain's CDR3 is CASSDRVPEGAFF. In DNA, the CDR3 is TGCGCCAGCAGTGACCGGGTTCCCGAAGGAGCTTTCTTT. This chain uses TRBV10-2 with TRBJ1-1; no definite D call. Trimming took off 3 bases at V and 10 bases at J, with 15 bases between the two ends. Per the germline V gene, CDR1 is WSHSY and CDR2 is SAAADI. The CDR3 extends over 13 amino acids.

V gene TRBV7-9 combines with J gene TRBJ2-3; 8 nucleotides match TRBD2. CDR3 length equals 13 residues. Germline-derived CDR1 and CDR2 are SEHNR and FQNEAQ (reference sequence). Trimming cost V 1 base and J 13 bases; bases outside gene matches: 7. The CDR3 DNA is TGTGCCAGCAGCTTAGGGACAGCGGGAGAAGAGTATTTT. It yields the protein CASSLGTAGEEYF.

The chain has TRBV20-1 and TRBJ1-3; D call uncertain. The length of the CDR3 is 11 residues. Germline lookup yields CDR1 DFQATT and CDR2 SNEGSKA (reference sequence). V lost 3 bases, J lost 11 bases, and 11 bases lay in between. The chain's CDR3 is CSARISEPIYF. The CDR3 DNA reads TGCAGTGCTAGGATCAGTGAGCCCATATATTTT.